This TCR beta chain was documented in a study of cytomegalovirus exposure and HLA in healthy donors. Study overall: The same platform was used for the 110 or so validation repertoires and the 600 to 850 first-cohort repertoires, a later analysis reported.

The protocol was immunoSEQ multiplex PCR, while the TCRdb copy is restricted to in-frame clones and leaves out a portion. The top ten hold less than 2% of the sample, which has more than 95,000 clones, approximately 94% seen once. Findings of the study overall: Reportedly, diagnosis of cytomegalovirus status by the classifier showed high specificity and sensitivity.

This clone was detected once. Its antigen is currently unknown. The CDR3 extends over 12 amino acids. Germline CDR1 reads LNHDA; CDR2 reads SQIVND (reference sequence). V was shortened by 10 bases and J by 3 bases, with 10 bases between the two germline ends. The donors formed part of the roughly 120-subject validation cohort, distinct from the approximately 670-subject first cohort. This TCR was sampled from a man younger than 35 in good health and CMV-seronegative. This sequence joins TRBV19 and TRBJ1-3; D perhaps matches TRBD1 (6 bases). Sequencing input: PBMCs. In nucleotides, the CDR3 is TGTGCCACCGGGACAAATGGAAACACCATATATTTT. Encoded protein: CATGTNGNTIYF.